This T cell receptor beta chain was recovered during a study of blood T cell repertoires in COVID-19. Trimming at V came to 7 bases and at J to 5 bases, leaving 6 bases not matched to a gene. This CDR3 has 14 residues. The germline gives CDR1 KGHSH, CDR2 LQKENI. Data came from immunoSEQ multiplex PCR; TCRdb stores just in-frame clones and leaves some out. The top ten clones hold about 8.3% of a sample with fewer than 200,000 clones, roughly 80% of them seen once. A Seattle source enrolled patients during active infection and followed them longitudinally. The sequence was obtained from a woman aged 70 to 79 with COVID-19, enrolled during active disease. The chain carries TRBV18 and TRBJ2-2; 8 nucleotides align to TRBD1. Sample: peripheral blood. CDR3 sequence: CASFPNRGTGELFF. CDR3 sequence (DNA): TGTGCCAGCTTCCCTAACAGGGGGACCGGGGAGCTGTTTTTT.